A single sample is the source of the 15 T cell receptor beta chains below, sequenced in a study of tumor-infiltrating lymphocytes in primary liver carcinoma. Starting from approximately 500 ng of total RNA, TCR beta cDNA was produced with a primer in the constant region. The TCR beta library was amplified through three nested multiplex PCR rounds in a modified ARM-PCR procedure. Primers for the first two PCR rounds were TRBV1-TRBV30 forward primers and a C-beta reverse primer (10 cycles per round). TCRdb called the multiplex PCR reads again in MiXCR, with one record for every CDR3 protein. Here the sample spans some 180,000 distinct CDR3 sequences, 60% being singletons. Unsorted whole blood supplied the blood RNA, and germline DNA was isolated too. The sequenced material came from peripheral blood. All receptors come from a man in his forties with primary liver carcinoma and hepatitis B virus infection.

About this clonotype itself: At one of its ends the junction is not consistent with the germline gene, which may arise from a read error. This chain joins TRBV29-1 and TRBJ2-7; 7 bases line up with TRBD1. The CDR3 extends over 13 amino acids. Germline V gene data show CDR1 as SQVTM and CDR2 as ANQGSEA. The CDR3: CSADREGTYDQYF. CDR3 coding DNA: TGCAGCGCTGACAGGGAAGGTACCTACGATCAGTACTTC.

The rearrangement links TRBV11-2 to TRBJ2-7; maybe TRBD2 (6 bases). The CDR3 sequence is 15 residues long. The germline V gene encodes CDR1 SGHAT and CDR2 FQNNGV. CDR3 residues: CTVTEPGLFSYEQYF. The CDR3 nucleotides are TGTACCGTGACAGAACCGGGACTTTTTTCCTACGAGCAGTACTTC.

Worth noting for this clonotype: This CDR3 fails to terminate in the conserved phenylalanine or tryptophan, so it likely reflects a read error. The gene calls are TRBV12-3 or TRBV12-4 and TRBJ2-7; TRBD2 is a possible D gene (6 bases). The CDR3 runs 13 residues. V lost 5 bases to trimming and J lost 0 bases, with 8 bases between them. CDR3 amino acids: CASSETSSYEQYL. The CDR3, as DNA: TGTGCCAGCAGTGAGACTAGCTCCTACGAGCAGTACTTA.

A word on this clonotype: One junction end disagrees with the germline gene, perhaps due to a read error. V is TRBV11-2 and J is TRBJ1-1; D ambiguous. The length of the CDR3 is 14 residues. Germline V CDR1 and CDR2: SGHAT, FQNNGV. Written as DNA, the CDR3 is TGTGCCAGCAACACAGCCGGTTCCGTAACTGAAGCTCTCTTC. This codes for CASNTAGSVTEALF.

With regard to this clonotype: Relative to the germline gene, one junction end is altered; a read error may explain this. The chain carries TRBV11-2 and TRBJ2-2; D unresolved. CDR1 and CDR2 from the germline V gene are SGHAT and FQNNGV. The CDR3 has 15 residues. In nucleotides, the CDR3 is TGTGTCAGCAGCTTCCTAGTCTCCATTCCCGGGGAGCTGTTTTTT. It yields the protein CVSSFLVSIPGELFF.

Of note for this clonotype: A junction end diverges from the germline sequence, so it may reflect a read error. The rearrangement links TRBV6-5 to TRBJ2-5; 7 bases line up with TRBD1. The CDR3 totals 13 residues. In germline, CDR1 is MNHEY, CDR2 SVGAGI. The CDR3 spells CATSLTQGQRQYF. CDR3 nucleotide sequence: TGTGCCACCAGTCTAACTCAGGGACAGCGTCAGTACTTC.

Remarks on this clonotype: Its ends do not fully match the called genes, so a read error is possible. The chain employs TRBV10-1 and TRBJ1-3; maybe TRBD1 (6 bases). CDR1 is WNHNN and CDR2 is SYGVQD in the germline V gene (reference sequence). CDR3 length equals 14 residues. CDR3 nucleotides: TGCGCCAGCCTGAACAGGGACTCTGGAAATACCATATATTTT. Amino acid sequence: CASLNRDSGNTIYF.

This chain connects TRBV6-2 or TRBV6-3 to TRBJ2-5; possibly TRBD1 for D (5 bases). This CDR3 region has 15 residues. The germline V gene has CDR1 MNHEY and CDR2 SVGEGT. Trimming removed 5 bases at V and 0 bases at J, with 13 bases between. This CDR3 reads CASSPGPTHQETQYF. The DNA for the CDR3 is TGTGCCAGCAGTCCAGGGCCGACCCACCAAGAGACCCAGTACTTC.

Remarks on this clonotype: The final CDR3 position lacks the conserved phenylalanine or tryptophan, pointing to a likely read error. The rearrangement uses TRBV11-2 and TRBJ1-2; no firm D call. The CDR3 spans 15 residues. Per the germline V gene, CDR1 is SGHAT and CDR2 is FQNNGV. The CDR3: CGSTLGGSENYGYTL. In nucleotides, the CDR3 is TGTGGCAGCACCTTAGGAGGCAGCGAGAACTATGGCTACACCCTC.

The rearrangement uses TRBV12-3 or TRBV12-4 and TRBJ1-5; D might be TRBD1 (5 bases). This CDR3 is built from 14 residues. Trimming left V 3 bases short and J 6 bases short, with 12 bases between. The CDR3 nucleotides are TGTGCCAGCAGTTTCAGCAGGGTGGGTCAGCCCCAGCATTTT. Translation gives CASSFSRVGQPQHF.

Comment on this clonotype: One junction end disagrees with the germline gene, perhaps due to a read error. This chain connects TRBV6-5 to TRBJ1-1, with D unresolved. This CDR3 is built from 13 residues. CDR1 is MNHEY, CDR2 SVGAGI, per germline. For the CDR3, the DNA is TGTGCCAGCAGTAGGCGGGAGAACAATGAAGCTTTCTTT. This translates into CASSRRENNEAFF.

For this clonotype: A much bigger clone sits one base away, suggesting this may be a read error. This sequence joins TRBV29-1 and TRBJ1-2; TRBD1 matches 7 bases. CDR3 length equals 15 residues. In germline, CDR1 is SQVTM, CDR2 ANQGSEA. The trim removed 8 bases at V and 6 bases at J, leaving 18 bases unmatched. CDR3 amino acids: CSFLTRDSGMDGYTF. The CDR3 bases are TGCAGCTTTCTTACTAGGGACAGTGGTATGGATGGCTACACCTTC.

This chain links TRBV5-1 with TRBJ1-2; D possibly corresponds to TRBD1 (5 bases). Germline values: CDR1 SGHRS, CDR2 YFSETQ. The CDR3 is 14 amino acids. Deletions cut 5 bases from V and 8 bases from J, with 19 bases between. Written as DNA, the CDR3 is TGCGCCAGCAGTACAGACAGTGGACGGGAGGGCTACACCTTC. It yields the protein CASSTDSGREGYTF.

J is TRBJ1-2 and V is TRBV7-9; D possibly corresponds to TRBD1 (6 bases). CDR3 length: 14 amino acids. CDR1 and CDR2 from the germline V gene are SEHNR and FQNEAQ (reference sequence). Trimming took off 0 bases at V and 5 bases at J, with 10 bases between the two ends. This chain's CDR3 is CASSLALDSYGYTF. For the CDR3, the DNA is TGTGCCAGCAGCTTAGCTTTGGACAGTTATGGCTACACCTTC.

This clonotype was detected ten times or more. The gene calls are TRBV29-1 and TRBJ1-1; TRBD1 is a possible D gene (6 bases). The CDR3 spans 15 residues. The germline gives CDR1 SQVTM, CDR2 ANQGSEA. The germline V and J ends were trimmed by 7 bases and 4 bases, with 22 bases remaining between them. CDR3 sequence: CSASRGGGAVTEAFF. The CDR3 DNA follows: TGCAGCGCGTCAAGGGGGGGCGGGGCGGTCACTGAAGCTTTCTTT.